The 7 T cell receptor beta chains in this list originate from one sample, sequenced in a study of T cell repertoires in aging, cancer and after chemotherapy. Peripheral blood genomic DNA, not sorted cells or RNA, was the template. A mixed TRB-A/B primer pool amplified rearranged TRB by multiplex touch-down PCR. From the multiplex PCR reads, TCRdb called clonotypes with MiXCR, one entry per CDR3 protein. The sample has 7,000 to 9,500 distinct CDR3 sequences; 33% are singletons. Source material: blood. The source is a human donor in good health. The donor label of this sample is uncertain.

Concerning this clonotype: An end of the junction does not agree with germline; a read error may underlie this. The V gene is TRBV5-4, the J gene TRBJ2-3, with a possible D match to TRBD2 (6 bases). This CDR3 comprises 17 residues. Germline V gene lookup returns CDR1 SGHNT and CDR2 YYREEE (reference sequence). CDR3: CASSPAGLRAGPDTQYF. CDR3 bases: TGCGCCAGCAGCCCCGCGGGACTCCGGGCCGGGCCAGATACGCAGTATTTT.

The CDR3 DNA is TGTGCCAGTAGCCGATTCCAGGGGGTAAATGAAAAACTGTTTTTT. Protein sequence: CASSRFQGVNEKLFF. The V call is TRBV19, the J call TRBJ1-4; TRBD1 matches 7 bases. In germline, CDR1 is LNHDA, CDR2 SQIVND (reference sequence). This CDR3 is built from 15 residues. V was pared by 6 bases and J by 5 bases, with 9 bases of the junction left unmatched.

The chain recombines TRBV5-1 with TRBJ1-6; the match to TRBD1 covers 9 bases. The CDR3 loop spans 16 amino acids. Germline CDR1 is SGHRS and CDR2 is YFSETQ. Trimming at V came to 0 bases and at J to 4 bases, leaving 2 bases not matched to a gene. CDR3 residues: CASSLEGTGYNSPLHF. CDR3 DNA: TGCGCCAGCAGCTTGGAAGGGACAGGGTATAATTCACCCCTCCACTTT.

This clonotype has a handful of counts. This chain links TRBV5-6 with TRBJ2-7; 7 nucleotides agree with TRBD1. There are 14 residues in the CDR3. Germline V lookup: CDR1 SGHDT, CDR2 YYEEEE. The V segment lost 5 bases and the J segment 3 bases; nucleotides outside the gene matches: 8. Here the CDR3 reads CASSDRTGIYEQYF. In DNA form, the CDR3 reads TGTGCCAGCAGTGACCGGACAGGCATCTACGAGCAGTACTTC.

Comments on this clonotype: At one end, the junction sequence differs from germline, possibly due to a read error. The chain combines TRBV10-3 with TRBJ1-1; 8 bases align to TRBD1. Germline V gives CDR1 ENHRY, CDR2 SYGVKD. This CDR3 contains 13 residues. The CDR3 here is CASSVTGGTEAFF. The CDR3 region has the DNA TGTGCCAGCAGTGTCACAGGGGGGACTGAAGCTTTCTTT.

CDR3: CASSLERDYLTNTGELFF. CDR3 DNA: TGTGCCAGCAGCTTGGAGAGGGACTATCTAACTAACACCGGGGAGCTGTTTTTT. The chain couples TRBV5-4 to TRBJ2-2, with TRBD2 identical over 7 bases. V lost 0 bases, J lost 2 bases, and 10 bases stayed unmatched. CDR3 length: 18 residues. Looked up from germline, CDR1 is SGHNT and CDR2 is YYREEE (reference sequence).

This clonotype was detected only a few times. This chain connects TRBV5-4 to TRBJ2-7; D unclear. V was cut by 4 bases and J by 3 bases, with 11 bases left in between. From germline, CDR1 is SGHNT and CDR2 YYREEE (reference sequence). This CDR3 comprises 13 residues. DNA of the CDR3: TGTGCCAGCAGCCAGGATGGGATCTACGAGCAGTACTTC. Its translation is CASSQDGIYEQYF. Full variable domain (outside the CDR3, taken from reference TRBV5-4 and TRBJ2-7): ETGVTQSPTHLIKTRGQQVTLRCSSQSGHNTVSWYQQALGQGPQFIFQYYREEENGRGNFPPRFSGLQFPNYSSELNVNALELDDSALYLCASSQDGIYEQYFGPGTRLTVT.